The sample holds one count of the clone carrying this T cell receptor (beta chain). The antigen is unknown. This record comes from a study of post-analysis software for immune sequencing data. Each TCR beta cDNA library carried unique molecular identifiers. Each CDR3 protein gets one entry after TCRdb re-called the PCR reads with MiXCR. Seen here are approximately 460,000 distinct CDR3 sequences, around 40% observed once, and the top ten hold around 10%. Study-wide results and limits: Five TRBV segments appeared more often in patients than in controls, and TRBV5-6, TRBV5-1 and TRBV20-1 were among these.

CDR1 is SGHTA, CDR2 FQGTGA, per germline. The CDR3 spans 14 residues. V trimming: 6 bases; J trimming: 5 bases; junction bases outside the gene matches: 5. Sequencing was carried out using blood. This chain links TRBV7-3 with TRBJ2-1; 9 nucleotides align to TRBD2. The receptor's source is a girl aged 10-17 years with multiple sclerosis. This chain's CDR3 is CASSVSGRNNEQFF. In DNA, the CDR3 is TGTGCCAGCAGTGTCAGCGGGAGGAACAATGAGCAGTTCTTC. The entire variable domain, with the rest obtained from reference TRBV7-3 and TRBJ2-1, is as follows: GAGVSQTPSNKVTEKGKYVELRCDPISGHTALYWYRQSLGQGPEFLIYFQGTGAADDSGLPNDRFFAVRPEGSVSTLKIQRTERGDSAVYLCASSVSGRNNEQFFGPGTRLTVL.